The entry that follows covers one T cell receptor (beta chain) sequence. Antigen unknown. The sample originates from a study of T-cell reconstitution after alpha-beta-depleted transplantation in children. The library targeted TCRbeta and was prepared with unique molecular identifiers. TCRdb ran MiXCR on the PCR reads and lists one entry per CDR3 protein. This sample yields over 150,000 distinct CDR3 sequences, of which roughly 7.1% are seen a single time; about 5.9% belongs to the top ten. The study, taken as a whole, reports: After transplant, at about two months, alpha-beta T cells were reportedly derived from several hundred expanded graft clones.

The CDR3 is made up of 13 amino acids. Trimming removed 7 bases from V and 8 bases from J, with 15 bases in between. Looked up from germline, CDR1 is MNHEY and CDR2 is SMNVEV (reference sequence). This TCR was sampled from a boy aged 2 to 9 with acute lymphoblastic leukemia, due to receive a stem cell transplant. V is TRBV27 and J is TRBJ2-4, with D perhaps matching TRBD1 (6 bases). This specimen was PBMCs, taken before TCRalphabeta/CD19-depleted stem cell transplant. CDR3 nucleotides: TGTGCCAGCACACCAGGGGTTTGGGACATTCAGTACTTC. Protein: CASTPGVWDIQYF.